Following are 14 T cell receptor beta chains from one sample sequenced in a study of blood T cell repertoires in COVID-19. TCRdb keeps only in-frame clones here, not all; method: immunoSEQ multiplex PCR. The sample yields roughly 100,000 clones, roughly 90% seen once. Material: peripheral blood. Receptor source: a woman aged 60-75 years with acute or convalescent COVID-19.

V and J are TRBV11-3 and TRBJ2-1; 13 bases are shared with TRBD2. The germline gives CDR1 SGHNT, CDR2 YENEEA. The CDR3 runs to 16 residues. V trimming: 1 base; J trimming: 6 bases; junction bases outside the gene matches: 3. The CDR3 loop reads CASSLGTSGRLNEQFF. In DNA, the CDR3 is TGTGCCAGCAGCTTAGGGACTAGCGGGAGACTCAATGAGCAGTTCTTC. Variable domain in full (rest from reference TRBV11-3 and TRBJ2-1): EAGVVQSPRYKIIEKKQPVAFWCNPISGHNTLYWYLQNLGQGPELLIRYENEEAVDDSQLPKDRFSAERLKGVDSTLKIQPAELGDSAVYLCASSLGTSGRLNEQFFGPGTRLTVL.

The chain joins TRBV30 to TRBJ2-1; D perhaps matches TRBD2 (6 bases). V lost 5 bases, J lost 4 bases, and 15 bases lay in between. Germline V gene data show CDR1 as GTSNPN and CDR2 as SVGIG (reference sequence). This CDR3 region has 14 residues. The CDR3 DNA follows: TGTGCCTGGGCTGCAGGGAGGACATACAATGAGCAGTTCTTC. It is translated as CAWAAGRTYNEQFF.

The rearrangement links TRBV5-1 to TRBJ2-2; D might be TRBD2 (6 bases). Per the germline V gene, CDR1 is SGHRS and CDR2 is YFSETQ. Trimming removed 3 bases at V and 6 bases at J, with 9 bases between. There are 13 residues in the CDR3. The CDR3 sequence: CASSSRESGELFF. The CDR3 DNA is TGCGCCAGCAGCTCTCGGGAGTCCGGGGAGCTGTTTTTT. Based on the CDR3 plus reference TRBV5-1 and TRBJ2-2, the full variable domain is KAGVTQTPRYLIKTRGQQVTLSCSPISGHRSVSWYQQTPGQGLQFLFEYFSETQRNKGNFPGRFSGRQFSNSRSEMNVSTLELGDSALYLCASSSRESGELFFGEGSRLTVL.

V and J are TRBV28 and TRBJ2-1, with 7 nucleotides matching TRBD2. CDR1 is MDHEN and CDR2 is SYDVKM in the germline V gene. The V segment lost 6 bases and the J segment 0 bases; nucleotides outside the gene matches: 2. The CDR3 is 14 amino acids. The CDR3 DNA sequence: TGTGCCAGCAGCCCGGGGGGCTCCTACAATGAGCAGTTCTTC. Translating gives CASSPGGSYNEQFF.

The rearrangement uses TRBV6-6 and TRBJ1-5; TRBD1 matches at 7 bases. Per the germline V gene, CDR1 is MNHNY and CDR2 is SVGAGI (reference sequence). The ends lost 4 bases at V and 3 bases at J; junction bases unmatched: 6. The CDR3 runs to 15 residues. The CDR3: CASSFQGGTNQPQHF. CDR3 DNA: TGTGCCAGCAGTTTCCAGGGGGGAACCAATCAGCCCCAGCATTTT.

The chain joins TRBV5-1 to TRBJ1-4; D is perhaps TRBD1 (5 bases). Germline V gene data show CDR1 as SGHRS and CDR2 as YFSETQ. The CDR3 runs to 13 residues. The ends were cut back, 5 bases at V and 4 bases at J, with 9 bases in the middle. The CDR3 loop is CASRGDFNEKLFF. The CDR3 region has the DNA TGCGCCAGCAGAGGGGATTTTAATGAAAAACTGTTTTTT.

The CDR3 sequence is CASRGTSGRSNEQFF. The CDR3 coding sequence is TGTGCCAGCAGGGGGACTAGCGGGAGGTCCAATGAGCAGTTCTTC. The rearrangement links TRBV6-6 to TRBJ2-1; TRBD2 agrees at 15 bases. Germline V CDR1 and CDR2: MNHNY, SVGAGI (reference sequence). This CDR3 contains 15 residues. After removal of 6 bases from V and 6 bases from J, the junction contained 3 bases not matched to a gene.

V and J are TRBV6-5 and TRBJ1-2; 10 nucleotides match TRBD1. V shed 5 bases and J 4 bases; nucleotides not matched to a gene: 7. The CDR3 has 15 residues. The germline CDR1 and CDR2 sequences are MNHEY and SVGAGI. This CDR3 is CASSPGQGNFYGYTF. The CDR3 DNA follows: TGTGCCAGCAGTCCGGGACAGGGGAATTTCTATGGCTACACCTTC.

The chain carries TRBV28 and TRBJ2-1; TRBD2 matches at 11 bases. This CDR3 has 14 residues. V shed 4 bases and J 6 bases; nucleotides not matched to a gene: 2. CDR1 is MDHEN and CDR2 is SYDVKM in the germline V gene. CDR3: CASSSGLAVNEQFF. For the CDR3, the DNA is TGTGCCAGCAGTTCGGGACTAGCGGTCAATGAGCAGTTCTTC.

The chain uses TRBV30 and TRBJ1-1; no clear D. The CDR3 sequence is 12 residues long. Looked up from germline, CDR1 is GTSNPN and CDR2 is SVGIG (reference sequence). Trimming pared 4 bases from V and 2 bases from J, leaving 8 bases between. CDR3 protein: CAWTRSNTEAFF. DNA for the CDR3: TGTGCCTGGACGCGGAGCAACACTGAAGCTTTCTTT.

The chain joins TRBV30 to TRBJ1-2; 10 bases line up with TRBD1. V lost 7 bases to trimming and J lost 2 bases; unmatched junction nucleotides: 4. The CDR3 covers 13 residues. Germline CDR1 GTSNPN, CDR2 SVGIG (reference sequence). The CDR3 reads CALGTGENYGYTF. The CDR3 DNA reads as TGTGCCTTAGGGACAGGGGAAAACTATGGCTACACCTTC.

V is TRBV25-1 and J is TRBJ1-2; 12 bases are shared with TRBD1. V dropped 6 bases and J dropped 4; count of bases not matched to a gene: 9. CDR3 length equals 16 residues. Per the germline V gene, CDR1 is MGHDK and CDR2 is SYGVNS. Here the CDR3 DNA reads TGTGCCAGCAGGCCCGGGACAGGGGGCGAAGTCTATGGCTACACCTTC. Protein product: CASRPGTGGEVYGYTF.

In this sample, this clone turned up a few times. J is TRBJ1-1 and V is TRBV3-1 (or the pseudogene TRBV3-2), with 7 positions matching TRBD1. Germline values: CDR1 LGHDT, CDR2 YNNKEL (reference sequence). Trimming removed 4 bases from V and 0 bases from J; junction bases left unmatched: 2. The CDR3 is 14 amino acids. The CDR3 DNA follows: TGTGCCAGCAGCCCGGGACAGATGAACACTGAAGCTTTCTTT. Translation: CASSPGQMNTEAFF.

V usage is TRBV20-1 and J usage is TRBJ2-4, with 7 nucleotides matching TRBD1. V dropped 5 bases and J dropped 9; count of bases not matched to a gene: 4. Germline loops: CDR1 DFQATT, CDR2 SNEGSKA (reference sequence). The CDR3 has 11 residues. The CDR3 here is CSAEQGSIQYF. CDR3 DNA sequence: TGCAGTGCTGAACAGGGGAGCATTCAGTACTTC.